This TCR beta chain was captured in a study of T cells in Graves' hyperthyroidism and ophthalmopathy. Study-level points and caveats: Ophthalmopathy was model-predicted a median about 6.9 months pre-onset.

TCR beta CDR3 sequences were amplified from RNA transcripts. HTBI primers drove first-round RT-PCR of the TCR CDR3. TCRdb ran MiXCR on the multiplex PCR reads and lists one entry per CDR3 protein. Of 35,000 to 45,000 distinct CDR3 sequences in the sample, about 49% were seen once. Concerning this clonotype: Its target is unknown.

Hyperthyroidism patients were newly diagnosed, had disease duration under 2 months, and were aged 18 to 65 years. Every diagnosis used clinical symptoms, serum thyroxine and TRAb, thyroid ultrasound and orbital computed tomography. The authors obtained PBMCs from over 8.5 ml of fresh peripheral blood. This receptor was obtained from a woman aged 45-65 years with Graves' hyperthyroidism that later progressed to Graves' ophthalmopathy. The sequenced material came from blood.

The CDR3: CASRKETGGSPLHF. The CDR3 nucleotides are TGTGCCAGCAGAAAAGAGACAGGGGGTTCACCCCTCCACTTT. The V call is TRBV12-3 or TRBV12-4, the J call TRBJ1-6; TRBD1 matches 9 bases. The CDR3 spans 14 residues. The J segment lost 9 bases and the V segment lost 6 bases, leaving 6 bases of the junction unmatched.